Reported below is one T cell receptor beta chain. Seattle participants joined during active infection and were tracked over time. Authors' processing steps: Amplification with reference gene primers provided the estimates of nucleated cell counts. The protocol was immunoSEQ multiplex PCR, while the TCRdb copy is restricted to in-frame clones and leaves out a portion. For V, J and clone size, that table is used; D and trimming come from the DNA. The sample lists about 94,000 clones, roughly 70% occurring once. The CDR3 length is 16 residues. Germline assignment: CDR1 MNHNY and CDR2 SVGAGI (reference sequence). The V end lost 9 bases, the J end lost 2 bases, and 22 bases lay between the germline ends. These data originate in a study of blood T cell repertoires in COVID-19. At the level of the study: There were acute and convalescent COVID-19 samples, and they came from the United States, Italy and Spain. Sources were T cells, B-cell-depleted T cells, or PBMCs; the material itself was cDNA or gDNA.

The TCR originated in a man between 65 and 85 years old with COVID-19, enrolled during active disease. Sequenced material: peripheral blood. This rearrangement joins TRBV6-6 to TRBJ1-1, with D tentatively TRBD1 (6 bases). The CDR3 loop is CASSPLGGGSNTEAFF. The CDR3 coding sequence is TGTGCCAGTTCGCCTCTGGGAGGGGGATCTAACACTGAAGCTTTCTTT.